These 22 T cell receptor beta chains came from one sample sequenced in a study of T cell responses to AZD1222 COVID-19 vaccine. Data came from immunoSEQ multiplex PCR; TCRdb stores just in-frame clones and leaves some out. The sample carries over 110,000 clones, around 93% recorded once. Material: peripheral blood, obtained on day 0 of AZD1222 vaccination. These receptors originate from an adult in good health.

The chain recombines TRBV6-5 with TRBJ1-2; D remains unclear. V shed 0 bases and J shed 6 bases, with 14 bases lying between them. Germline CDR1 reads MNHEY; CDR2 reads SVGAGI. This CDR3 comprises 15 residues. The CDR3: CASSYSLGFENGYTF. The CDR3 DNA sequence: TGTGCCAGCAGTTACTCTTTAGGGTTTGAGAATGGCTACACCTTC.

The chain links TRBV6-6 to TRBJ2-7; TRBD2 matches at 7 bases. The CDR3 loop spans 16 amino acids. V shed 5 bases and J 1 base; nucleotides not matched to a gene: 11. Germline V lookup: CDR1 MNHNY, CDR2 SVGAGI (reference sequence). The CDR3 nucleotides read TGTGCCAGCAGTCACGCTGGCGGGAGTAGGTCCTACGAGCAGTACTTC. Its protein is CASSHAGGSRSYEQYF.

This clone was observed once. In nucleotides, the CDR3 is TGTGCCAGCAGCTCCAGACTAACCTCTGGGGCCAACGTCCTGACTTTC. As protein: CASSSRLTSGANVLTF. This chain joins TRBV7-6 and TRBJ2-6; D possibly corresponds to TRBD2 (5 bases). Between the trimmed V and J ends, which lost 4 bases and 0 bases, there was a span of 10 bases. The length of the CDR3 is 16 residues. Per germline, CDR1 SGHVS and CDR2 FNYEAQ.

This clone was picked up one time. The chain recombines TRBV11-3 with TRBJ2-6; the D gene is possibly TRBD2 (7 bases). Trimming took 8 bases from V and 2 from J, leaving 13 bases between them. Germline lookup yields CDR1 SGHNT and CDR2 YENEEA. The CDR3 is 15 amino acids. The CDR3: CASSEGGPGANVLTF. The CDR3 DNA reads as TGTGCCAGCTCAGAGGGGGGGCCTGGGGCCAACGTCCTGACTTTC.

This chain uses TRBV5-1 with TRBJ1-1; 7 positions match TRBD1. From germline, CDR1 is SGHRS and CDR2 YFSETQ. The CDR3 length is 14 residues. J gave up 1 base and V 4 bases, and 4 bases lay outside the gene matches. The CDR3: CASSTRTGNTEAFF. The CDR3, as DNA: TGCGCCAGCAGCACGAGGACAGGGAACACTGAAGCTTTCTTT.

V gene TRBV5-1 combines with J gene TRBJ1-4, with 7 bases identical to TRBD1. Germline V lookup: CDR1 SGHRS, CDR2 YFSETQ. This CDR3 is 15 amino acids long. After removal of 0 bases from V and 2 bases from J, the junction contained 1 base not matched to a gene. CDR3 bases: TGCGCCAGCAGCTTGGCAGGGGGGACTAATGAAAAACTGTTTTTT. Residues: CASSLAGGTNEKLFF.

This clone is classed as hyperexpanded. The chain recombines TRBV29-1 with TRBJ1-5, with a possible D match to TRBD1 (6 bases). The V gene's germline CDR1 is SQVTM and CDR2 ANQGSEA. This CDR3 has 13 residues. CDR3 sequence: CSARDNYNQPQHF. Here the CDR3 DNA reads TGCAGTGCCAGGGACAACTATAACCAGCCCCAGCATTTT. The full variable domain, in which reference TRBV29-1 and TRBJ1-5 provide the parts outside the CDR3, is SAVISQKPSRDICQRGTSLTIQCQVDSQVTMMFWYRQQPGQSLTLIATANQGSEATYESGFVIDKFPISRPNLTFSTLTVSNMSPEDSSIYLCSARDNYNQPQHFGDGTRLSIL.

In this sample, this clone turned up once. The chain has TRBV18 and TRBJ1-3; the match to TRBD1 covers 8 bases. This CDR3 comprises 19 residues. The trim removed 2 bases at V and 0 bases at J, leaving 12 bases unmatched. Germline V gene sequence: CDR1 KGHSH, CDR2 LQKENI. CDR3 region: CASSPKGPGQGGSGNTIYF. CDR3 in DNA: TGTGCCAGCTCACCAAAGGGACCAGGACAGGGTGGCTCTGGAAACACCATATATTTT.

This chain joins TRBV3-1 (or the pseudogene TRBV3-2) and TRBJ1-2, with D tentatively TRBD1 (6 bases). V lost 4 bases and J 1 base, leaving 10 bases between the germline ends. Per germline, CDR1 LGHDT and CDR2 YNNKEL (reference sequence). This CDR3 region has 14 residues. CDR3 bases: TGTGCCAGCAGCCTGGACAGCCATAACTATGGCTACACCTTC. It encodes CASSLDSHNYGYTF.

There are a few counts of this clone. The gene calls are TRBV12-5 and TRBJ1-2, with a weak D call TRBD1 (5 bases). The CDR3 contains 16 residues. V lost 2 bases and J lost 3, with 16 bases in between. Germline CDR1 and CDR2: LGHNT and FRNRAP. In nucleotides, the CDR3 is TGTGCTAGTGGTTTGATACCTCCGGGACGGCACTATGGCTACACCTTC. It is translated as CASGLIPPGRHYGYTF.

This chain joins TRBV5-6 and TRBJ1-2; TRBD1 might be the D (5 bases). Per germline, CDR1 SGHDT and CDR2 YYEEEE. The CDR3 runs to 15 residues. The V end lost 0 bases, the J end lost 4 bases, and 13 bases lay between the germline ends. Here the CDR3 DNA reads TGTGCCAGCAGCTTGGCCCGGGACGGAATCTATGGCTACACCTTC. It translates to CASSLARDGIYGYTF.

This rearrangement joins TRBV2 to TRBJ1-5; 9 nucleotides match TRBD1. Trimming at V came to 1 base and at J to 4 bases, leaving 5 bases not matched to a gene. Germline V gene lookup returns CDR1 SNHLY and CDR2 FYNNEI. This CDR3 has 16 residues. CDR3 residues: CASSEGDRVGNQPQHF. The DNA of the CDR3 is TGTGCCAGCAGTGAAGGGGACAGGGTCGGTAATCAGCCCCAGCATTTT.

The chain uses TRBV3-1 (or the pseudogene TRBV3-2) and TRBJ2-3, with unresolved D. V was shortened by 4 bases and J by 0 bases, with 8 bases between the two germline ends. Germline CDR1 LGHDT, CDR2 YNNKEL (reference sequence). The CDR3 is made up of 14 amino acids. CDR3 protein: CASSPRLSTDTQYF. CDR3 nucleotide sequence: TGTGCCAGCAGCCCCCGTCTGAGCACAGATACGCAGTATTTT.

The DNA of the CDR3 is TGTGCCAGCAGCCGAACCTACGAGCAGTACTTC. Amino acid sequence: CASSRTYEQYF. J is TRBJ2-7 and V is TRBV7-3; D remains unclear. Between the trimmed V and J ends, which lost 5 bases and 2 bases, there was a span of 4 bases. The germline V gene has CDR1 SGHTA and CDR2 FQGTGA. CDR3 length equals 11 residues.

The rearrangement uses TRBV18 and TRBJ1-6; 11 nucleotides align to TRBD1. After removal of 6 bases from V and 9 bases from J, the junction contained 10 bases not matched to a gene. This CDR3 spans 16 amino acids. Per the germline V gene, CDR1 is KGHSH and CDR2 is LQKENI. In DNA form, the CDR3 reads TGTGCCAGCTCCAGGACAGGGGGCTTTAACGGTTCACCCCTCCACTTT. Encoded protein: CASSRTGGFNGSPLHF.

The genes are TRBV27 and TRBJ2-1; D unclear. The V end lost 8 bases, the J end lost 9 bases, and 11 bases lay between the germline ends. Germline V CDR1 and CDR2: MNHEY, SMNVEV (reference sequence). The CDR3 is made up of 11 amino acids. The CDR3 bases are TGTGCCAGCGGTATCGTGAGTGAGCAGTTCTTC. It encodes CASGIVSEQFF.

This rearrangement joins TRBV21-1 to TRBJ2-5. TRBV21-1 is an annotated pseudogene. The CDR3 spans 14 residues. The CDR3 DNA reads TGTGCCAGCAGCAACGCCCGTGGGGACGAGACCCAGTACTTC. This encodes CASSNARGDETQYF.

The chain couples TRBV18 to TRBJ1-3, with D unresolved. The CDR3 runs to 15 residues. Germline V CDR1 and CDR2: KGHSH, LQKENI. The V and J ends lost 4 bases and 6 bases respectively, with 16 bases between them. CDR3 sequence: CASSLSTGSSNTIYF. CDR3 DNA sequence: TGTGCCAGCTCACTATCGACCGGGTCTTCAAACACCATATATTTT.

The rearrangement uses TRBV12-5 and TRBJ1-5; 8 nucleotides agree with TRBD1. Trimming took 3 bases from V and 5 from J; bases not matched to a gene: 9. The germline V gene encodes CDR1 LGHNT and CDR2 FRNRAP. This CDR3 spans 16 amino acids. DNA of the CDR3: TGTGCTAGTGGTTTCAACCCTCAGGGGGCGGATCAGCCCCAGCATTTT. Its protein product is CASGFNPQGADQPQHF.

The rearrangement joins TRBV7-9 to TRBJ2-3; TRBD2 matches 9 bases. With 5 bases clipped from V and 1 base from J, the junction kept 4 bases outside the gene matches. The CDR3 covers 15 residues. Germline CDR1 and CDR2: SEHNR and FQNEAQ (reference sequence). CDR3 sequence: CASSPKREGTDTQYF. CDR3 in DNA: TGTGCCAGCAGCCCTAAGCGGGAGGGCACAGATACGCAGTATTTT.

This clone was seen only a few times. The rearrangement joins TRBV6-2 or TRBV6-3 to TRBJ1-1; D is unclear. The CDR3 length is 12 residues. Germline V gene data show CDR1 as MNHEY and CDR2 as SVGEGT. V lost 6 bases, J lost 5 bases, and 10 bases lay in between. CDR3 nucleotides: TGTGCCAGCAGCCCCATTCGTACTGAAGCTTTCTTT. This translates into CASSPIRTEAFF.

The J gene is TRBJ2-7, the V gene TRBV9; tentatively, D is TRBD2 (5 bases). The CDR3 is made up of 13 amino acids. Germline values: CDR1 SGDLS, CDR2 YYNGEE. Trimming cost V 4 bases and J 7 bases, with 15 bases left between them. The CDR3 coding sequence is TGTGCCAGCAGCTCTCCCTTTTCGGGGGAGCAGTACTTC. As protein: CASSSPFSGEQYF.